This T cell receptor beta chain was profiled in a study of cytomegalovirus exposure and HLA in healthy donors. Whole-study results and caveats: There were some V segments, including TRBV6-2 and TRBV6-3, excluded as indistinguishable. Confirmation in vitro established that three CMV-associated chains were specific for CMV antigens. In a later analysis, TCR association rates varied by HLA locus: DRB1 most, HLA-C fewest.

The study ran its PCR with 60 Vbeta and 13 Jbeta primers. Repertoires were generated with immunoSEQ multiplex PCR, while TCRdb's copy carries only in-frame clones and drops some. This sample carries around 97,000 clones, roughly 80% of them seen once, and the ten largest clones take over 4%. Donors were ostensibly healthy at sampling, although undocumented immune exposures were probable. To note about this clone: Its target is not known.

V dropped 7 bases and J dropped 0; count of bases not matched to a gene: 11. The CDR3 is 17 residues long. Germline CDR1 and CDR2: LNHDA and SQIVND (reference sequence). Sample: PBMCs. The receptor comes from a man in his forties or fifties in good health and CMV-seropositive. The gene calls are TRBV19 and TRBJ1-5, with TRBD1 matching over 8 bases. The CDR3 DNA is TGTGCCAGTACTAAGGACAGGGCTCAAATTAGCAATCAGCCCCAGCATTTT. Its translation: CASTKDRAQISNQPQHF.